This T cell receptor (beta chain) derives from a study of T cell responses to AZD1222 COVID-19 vaccine. Findings of the study overall: A reported finding is that nearly half of spike-specific TCRs target unmutated variant regions. After the peak T cell response, and only then, were repertoires sampled. Clonal diversity was possibly underestimated, and white British individuals and females predominated among donors. CD4 TCRs covered the whole spike, strongest at regions 160-218 and 743-854.

As to this clone: As yet, its antigen is unknown.

Measured with immunoSEQ multiplex PCR; TCRdb has only the in-frame clones, and not every one. The data hold 50,000 to 70,000 clones, with 85% observed a single time. V was shortened by 3 bases and J by 5 bases, with 16 bases between the two germline ends. The CDR3 length is 15 residues. Per germline, CDR1 LNHDA and CDR2 SQIVND (reference sequence). This TCR came from an adult in good health. The V call is TRBV19, the J call TRBJ2-5; the D call may be TRBD1 or TRBD2 (5 bases each). This sample comprised peripheral blood, obtained on day 0 of MenACWY control vaccination. In nucleotides, the CDR3 is TGTGCCAGTAGTATCTCCCCCGGGACGAGGGAGACCCAGTACTTC. It is translated as CASSISPGTRETQYF.